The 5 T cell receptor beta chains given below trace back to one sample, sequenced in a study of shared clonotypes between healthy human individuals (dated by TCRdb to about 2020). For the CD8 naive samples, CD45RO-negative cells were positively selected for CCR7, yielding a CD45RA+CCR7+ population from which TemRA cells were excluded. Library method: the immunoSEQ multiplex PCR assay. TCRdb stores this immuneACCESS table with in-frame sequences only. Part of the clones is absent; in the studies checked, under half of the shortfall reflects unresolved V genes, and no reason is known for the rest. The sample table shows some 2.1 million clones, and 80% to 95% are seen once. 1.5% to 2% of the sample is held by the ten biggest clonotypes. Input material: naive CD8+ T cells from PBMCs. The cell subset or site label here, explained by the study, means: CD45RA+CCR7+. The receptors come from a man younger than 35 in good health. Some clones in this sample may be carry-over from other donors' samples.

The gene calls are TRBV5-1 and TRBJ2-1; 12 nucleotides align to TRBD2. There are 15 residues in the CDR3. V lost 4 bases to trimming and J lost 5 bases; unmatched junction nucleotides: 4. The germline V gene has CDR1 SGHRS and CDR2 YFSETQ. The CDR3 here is CASSPGLAGHNEQFF. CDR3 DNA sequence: TGCGCCAGCAGCCCAGGACTAGCGGGGCACAATGAGCAGTTCTTC.

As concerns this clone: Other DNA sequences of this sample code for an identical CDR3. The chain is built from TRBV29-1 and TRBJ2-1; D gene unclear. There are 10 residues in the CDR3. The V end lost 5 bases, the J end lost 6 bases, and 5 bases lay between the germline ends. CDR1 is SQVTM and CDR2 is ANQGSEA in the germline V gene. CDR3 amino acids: CSVLINEQFF. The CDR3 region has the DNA TGCAGCGTTTTGATCAATGAGCAGTTCTTC.

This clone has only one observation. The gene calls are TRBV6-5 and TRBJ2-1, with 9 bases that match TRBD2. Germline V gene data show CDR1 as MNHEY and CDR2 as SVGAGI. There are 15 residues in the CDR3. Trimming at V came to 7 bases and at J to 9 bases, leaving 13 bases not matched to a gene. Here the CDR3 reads CASTTVASGTSEQFF. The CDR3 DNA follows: TGTGCCAGCACCACGGTGGCTAGCGGGACCTCTGAGCAGTTCTTC.

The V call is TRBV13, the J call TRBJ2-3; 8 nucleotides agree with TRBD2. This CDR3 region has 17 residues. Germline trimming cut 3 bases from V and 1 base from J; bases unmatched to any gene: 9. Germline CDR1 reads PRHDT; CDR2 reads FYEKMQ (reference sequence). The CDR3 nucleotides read TGTGCCAGCAGCTTTGGTCGCGGGAGGACCCGCACAGATACGCAGTATTTT. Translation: CASSFGRGRTRTDTQYF.

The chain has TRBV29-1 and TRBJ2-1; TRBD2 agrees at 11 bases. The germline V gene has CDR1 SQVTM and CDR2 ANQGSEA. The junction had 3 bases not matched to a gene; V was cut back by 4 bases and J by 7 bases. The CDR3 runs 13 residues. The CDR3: CSVGLAGKNEQFF. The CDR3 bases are TGCAGCGTTGGACTAGCGGGGAAGAATGAGCAGTTCTTC.